Below, one TCR beta chain is given with its context. Its cognate antigen is unknown. TCRdb analysed the 5' RACE reads with MiXCR anew, one entry per CDR3 protein. Of under 450,000 distinct CDR3 sequences in the sample, about 25% were seen once. This entry is derived from a study of T-cell memory formation after mild COVID-19. Study at large: Clusters of TCRs were largely donor specific.

V shed 2 bases and J 6 bases; nucleotides not matched to a gene: 6. Germline lookup yields CDR1 MNHEY and CDR2 SVGAGI. The CDR3 totals 14 residues. Broader study findings: Still unconfirmed is whether the second-wave clones peaking on day 37 recognized SARS-CoV-2.

Material: PBMCs or a T cell subset sorted from them (not recorded which). The genes are TRBV6-5 and TRBJ2-7, with TRBD1 identical over 8 bases. This clonotype originated in an adult woman who had mild COVID-19 (a few samples of this study predate the infection). Cell type and time point are not known. CDR3 amino acids: CASSYADRGGEQYF. DNA for the CDR3: TGTGCCAGCAGTTACGCCGACAGGGGAGGCGAGCAGTACTTC.